The rows below give T cell receptor beta chains drawn from one sample of a study of cytomegalovirus exposure and HLA in healthy donors. Here immunoSEQ multiplex PCR was the method, and the copy in TCRdb shows in-frame clones only, minus some. The sample has about 100,000 clones, around four fifths seen once. Sequenced: PBMCs. The receptors come from a woman aged 55-70 years in good health and CMV-seronegative. CDR3s include the opening cysteine and the closing phenylalanine or tryptophan. Each record gives: D gene, J gene, V gene, CDR3 protein. The D gene is left open where the match is weak.

d_call: .; j_call: TRBJ1-5; v_call: TRBV7-2; cdr3_aa: CASSRTWQQPQHF
d_call: .; j_call: TRBJ1-1; v_call: TRBV30; cdr3_aa: CASLGGKAFF
d_call: TRBD2; j_call: TRBJ2-5; v_call: TRBV4-3; cdr3_aa: CASSEPGGRMETQYF
d_call: TRBD1; j_call: TRBJ1-2; v_call: TRBV14; cdr3_aa: CASSQVQGVTSHGYTF
d_call: TRBD1; j_call: TRBJ2-7; v_call: TRBV6-5; cdr3_aa: CASSSTPGTGFVEQYF
d_call: .; j_call: TRBJ1-2; v_call: TRBV7-2; cdr3_aa: CASSSRGTF
d_call: .; j_call: TRBJ1-5; v_call: TRBV28; cdr3_aa: CASSLLAVSNQPQHF
d_call: TRBD2; j_call: TRBJ2-1; v_call: TRBV6-4; cdr3_aa: CASSDWGTSGYNEQFF
d_call: .; j_call: TRBJ1-2; v_call: TRBV7-9; cdr3_aa: CASSLAGRPNYGYTF
d_call: .; j_call: TRBJ1-5; v_call: TRBV28; cdr3_aa: CASSNTDLNQPQHF
d_call: .; j_call: TRBJ1-2; v_call: TRBV7-2; cdr3_aa: CASSLQQGEYYGYTF
d_call: .; j_call: TRBJ1-2; v_call: TRBV30; cdr3_aa: CAWSVILASYGYTF
d_call: .; j_call: TRBJ2-5; v_call: TRBV7-9; cdr3_aa: CSSSFPGEETQYF
d_call: TRBD1; j_call: TRBJ2-7; v_call: TRBV2; cdr3_aa: CAGRQGYEQYF
d_call: TRBD1; j_call: TRBJ1-3; v_call: TRBV5-1; cdr3_aa: CASTAGTGGPGNTIYF
d_call: .; j_call: TRBJ1-4; v_call: TRBV18; cdr3_aa: CASSPDIQEKLFF
d_call: .; j_call: TRBJ1-1; v_call: TRBV15; cdr3_aa: CATSRAGGNTEAFF
d_call: TRBD1; j_call: .; v_call: TRBV6-5; cdr3_aa: CASRRPRDRGYEQYF
d_call: TRBD1; j_call: TRBJ1-1; v_call: TRBV7-6; cdr3_aa: CASSLQGPGGAFF
d_call: .; j_call: TRBJ1-3; v_call: TRBV6-6; cdr3_aa: CASRSSGNTIYF
d_call: TRBD1; j_call: TRBJ1-2; v_call: TRBV5-4; cdr3_aa: CASSSLDRPERNYGYTF
d_call: .; j_call: TRBJ1-4; v_call: TRBV11-2; cdr3_aa: CASSSLGGFEKLFF
d_call: .; j_call: TRBJ2-1; v_call: TRBV5-6; cdr3_aa: CASSVLGGEQFF
d_call: TRBD1; j_call: TRBJ1-1; v_call: TRBV13; cdr3_aa: CASSPRGQPNTEAFF
d_call: TRBD1; j_call: TRBJ1-1; v_call: TRBV29-1; cdr3_aa: CSGGQGSHTEAFF
d_call: .; j_call: TRBJ1-2; v_call: TRBV28; cdr3_aa: CASTDTYYGYTF
d_call: .; j_call: TRBJ2-3; v_call: TRBV10-3; cdr3_aa: CAISGFVEGSPADTQYF
d_call: .; j_call: TRBJ2-7; v_call: TRBV10-3; cdr3_aa: CATKAVTGSYEQYF